Each of the 4 T cell receptor beta chains below was sequenced from the same sample in a study of shared clonotypes between healthy human individuals (dated by TCRdb to 2020 to 2021). The library was obtained by the immunoSEQ multiplex PCR assay. TCRdb holds this immuneACCESS table with in-frame rearrangements only. Some clones are missing; in checked studies, unresolved V genes explain under half, and the rest has no known cause. The sample table contains approximately 2.5 million clones; only one count was recorded for approximately 94% of them. Approximately 0.35% of the sample is in the top ten clones. Sequences were obtained from naive CD4+ T cells from PBMCs. The sample's cell subset or site label, decoded: CD45RA+ positively selected. The origin of the receptors is a man aged 18 to 30 in good health. Some clones in this sample may be carry-over from other donors' samples.

V is TRBV4-1 and J is TRBJ2-7; unclear D gene. Trimming cost V 0 bases and J 5 bases, with 11 bases left between them. CDR1 and CDR2 from the germline V gene are MGHRA and YSYEKL. The CDR3 spans 14 residues. CDR3 sequence reads: CASSQDLLVDEQYF. In DNA, the CDR3 is TGCGCCAGCAGCCAAGATCTGTTAGTAGACGAGCAGTACTTC.

J is TRBJ2-1 and V is TRBV19; 7 bases are a match to TRBD2. The junction had 4 bases not matched to a gene; V was cut back by 4 bases and J by 4 bases. This CDR3 comprises 14 residues. Germline V gene data show CDR1 as LNHDA and CDR2 as SQIVND (reference sequence). CDR3: CASSRAGAYNEQFF. In DNA form, the CDR3 reads TGTGCCAGTAGTAGGGCGGGAGCGTACAATGAGCAGTTCTTC.

Remarks on this clone: This same CDR3 is encoded by further DNA sequences in the sample. The chain uses TRBV5-4 and TRBJ2-1; 9 positions agree with TRBD2. Trimming at V came to 4 bases and at J to 0 bases, leaving 2 bases not matched to a gene. From germline, CDR1 is SGHNT and CDR2 YYREEE (reference sequence). This CDR3 is 15 amino acids long. CDR3 amino acids: CASSRSGSSYNEQFF. The CDR3 DNA sequence: TGTGCCAGCAGCCGTAGCGGGAGCTCCTACAATGAGCAGTTCTTC. Using reference TRBV5-4 and TRBJ2-1 for the parts outside the CDR3, the full variable domain is ETGVTQSPTHLIKTRGQQVTLRCSSQSGHNTVSWYQQALGQGPQFIFQYYREEENGRGNFPPRFSGLQFPNYSSELNVNALELDDSALYLCASSRSGSSYNEQFFGPGTRLTVL.

The CDR3 DNA follows: TGCGCCAGCAGCCCCCTGGGAGAGAGCAATCAGCCCCAGCATTTT. This gives the protein CASSPLGESNQPQHF. The chain combines TRBV5-1 with TRBJ1-5; D unresolved. Trimming pared 4 bases from V and 1 base from J, leaving 12 bases between. The germline CDR1 and CDR2 sequences are SGHRS and YFSETQ. The CDR3 is 15 amino acids.